These 13 T cell receptor beta chains were all obtained from the same sample, sequenced in a study of OX40 agonist ivuxolimab in advanced cancers. Profiled with immunoSEQ multiplex PCR; TCRdb holds only in-frame clones, not every one. The sample lists 70,000 to 95,000 clones, roughly 80% occurring once. The source material was CD4+ or CD8+ T cells sorted from blood, sampled in a trial of the OX40 agonist ivuxolimab. Receptors originate from an adult with an advanced solid tumor such as melanoma, head and neck, liver or kidney cancer.

The CDR3 sequence: CASSEGRETQYF. CDR3 nucleotides: TGTGCCAGTAGTGAAGGGCGGGAGACCCAGTACTTC. The chain links TRBV19 to TRBJ2-5; D remains ambiguous. Germline V gene lookup returns CDR1 LNHDA and CDR2 SQIVND (reference sequence). V was trimmed by 5 bases and J by 5 bases, leaving 9 bases between them. The CDR3 contains 12 residues.

V usage is TRBV29-1 and J usage is TRBJ1-1; D not resolved. This CDR3 region has 12 residues. The ends were cut back, 5 bases at V and 3 bases at J, with 10 bases in the middle. CDR1 and CDR2 (germline): SQVTM, ANQGSEA. The CDR3 DNA reads TGCAGCGTTAATCGTGGGGACACTGAAGCTTTCTTT. Its translation is CSVNRGDTEAFF.

The V and J genes are TRBV9 and TRBJ1-1; weak D call: TRBD1 (5 bases). Germline CDR1 and CDR2: SGDLS and YYNGEE. This CDR3 contains 14 residues. The V gene lost 0 bases and the J gene lost 4 bases, with 10 bases spanning the gap. In DNA form, the CDR3 reads TGTGCCAGCAGCGTAGATGGGGGGGGCACTGAAGCTTTCTTT. It yields the protein CASSVDGGGTEAFF. Combining the CDR3 with reference TRBV9 and TRBJ1-1 gives the whole variable domain DSGVTQTPKHLITATGQRVTLRCSPRSGDLSVYWYQQSLDQGLQFLIQYYNGEERAKGNILERFSAQQFPDLHSELNLSSLELGDSALYFCASSVDGGGTEAFFGQGTRLTVV.

The genes are TRBV5-6 and TRBJ1-2; D remains unclear. The V gene's germline CDR1 is SGHDT and CDR2 YYEEEE. The CDR3 is 16 residues long. V dropped 4 bases and J dropped 5 bases, with 21 bases sitting between them. DNA for the CDR3: TGTGCCAGCAGCGCGCGGGAGACCCCGGGAATATATGGCTACACCTTC. It codes for CASSARETPGIYGYTF.

The J gene is TRBJ2-3, the V gene TRBV29-1; 14 positions agree with TRBD2. CDR1 and CDR2 (germline): SQVTM, ANQGSEA. This CDR3 comprises 14 residues. The J segment lost 5 bases and the V segment lost 5 bases, leaving 3 bases of the junction unmatched. As DNA, the CDR3 is TGCAGCGTTAAGACTAGCGGGGGGGTAGATACGCAGTATTTT. Translated, it gives CSVKTSGGVDTQYF.

As DNA, the CDR3 is TGTGCCAGCAGAGAGACAGGGCTGATCACTGAAGCTTTCTTT. Translation: CASRETGLITEAFF. V gene TRBV28 combines with J gene TRBJ1-1; 7 bases map to TRBD1. Trimming at V came to 6 bases and at J to 4 bases, leaving 8 bases not matched to a gene. CDR3 length equals 14 residues. CDR1 is MDHEN, CDR2 SYDVKM, per germline.

J is TRBJ1-6 and V is TRBV11-2; D is unclear. This CDR3 contains 16 residues. Germline CDR1 and CDR2: SGHAT and FQNNGV. The V gene lost 2 bases and the J gene lost 0 bases, with 8 bases spanning the gap. The CDR3 DNA reads TGTGCCAGCAGCTTATCCAAGGACTCCTATAATTCACCCCTCCACTTT. This encodes CASSLSKDSYNSPLHF.

The chain joins TRBV28 to TRBJ1-1; 9 bases fit TRBD1. V was pared by 6 bases and J by 8 bases, with 16 bases of the junction left unmatched. Germline V lookup: CDR1 MDHEN, CDR2 SYDVKM. The CDR3 loop spans 16 amino acids. CDR3: CASSLTGTGLYLEAFF. The DNA for the CDR3 is TGTGCCAGCAGCCTCACCGGGACAGGGTTATACCTCGAAGCTTTCTTT.

V and J are TRBV2 and TRBJ2-5; 9 positions agree with TRBD1. The ends lost 2 bases at V and 1 base at J; junction bases unmatched: 8. This CDR3 is 17 amino acids long. The germline gives CDR1 SNHLY, CDR2 FYNNEI. CDR3 loop: CASSEYASTGGQETQYF. CDR3 DNA: TGTGCCAGCAGTGAATACGCCTCGACAGGGGGCCAAGAGACCCAGTACTTC.

The genes are TRBV7-3 and TRBJ2-3; no clear D gene. Per germline, CDR1 SGHTA and CDR2 FQGTGA. The CDR3 length is 15 residues. V lost 6 bases, J lost 0 bases, and 13 bases lay in between. The CDR3 is CASRHGARSTDTQYF. CDR3 nucleotides: TGTGCCAGCAGGCACGGAGCGCGGAGCACAGATACGCAGTATTTT.

This chain joins TRBV7-2 and TRBJ2-3; 8 positions agree with TRBD2. V was clipped by 7 bases and J by 6 bases; unmatched bases: 15. This CDR3 comprises 16 residues. In germline, CDR1 is SGHTA, CDR2 FQGNSA. The CDR3 sequence is CASTPSGSGGRDTQYF. DNA for the CDR3: TGTGCCAGCACCCCTTCCGGCTCGGGGGGGCGGGATACGCAGTATTTT.

Only a few counts were recorded for this clone. The V call is TRBV6-6, the J call TRBJ1-1; TRBD1 matches at 7 bases. The CDR3 sequence is 15 residues long. Per the germline V gene, CDR1 is MNHNY and CDR2 is SVGAGI (reference sequence). V lost 2 bases, J lost 2 bases, and 5 bases stayed unmatched. CDR3 sequence (DNA): TGTGCCAGCAGTTACCCGCCAGGGGGAAACACTGAAGCTTTCTTT. It translates to CASSYPPGGNTEAFF.

The rearrangement joins TRBV28 to TRBJ1-2, with 7 nucleotides matching TRBD1. With V trimmed by 5 bases and J by 3 bases, 3 bases remained unmatched. CDR1 MDHEN and CDR2 SYDVKM come from the germline V gene. The CDR3 is 13 amino acids. The CDR3 protein is CASSIDRDYGYTF. The CDR3 region has the DNA TGTGCCAGCAGTATTGACAGGGACTATGGCTACACCTTC.